This is a list of T cell receptor beta chains from one sample in a study of STAT5B mutations in CD4+ large granular lymphocyte leukemia. The method was immunoSEQ multiplex PCR; TCRdb's version includes in-frame clones alone and lacks a portion of them. The sample includes tens of thousands of clones, about 88% of them seen just once. Sequenced input: CD4+ T cells from blood buffy coats. Receptors were obtained from a human donor in good health. The CDR3 runs from the conserved cysteine through the conserved F or W. The order of the fields is V gene, J gene, CDR3 protein.

TRBV10-1	TRBJ1-3	CASSEDLSGNTIYF
TRBV6-1	TRBJ1-3	CASSWGNTIYF
TRBV7-3	TRBJ2-2	CASSLGTGSGELFF
TRBV7-2	TRBJ2-1	CASSFRAEQFF
TRBV5-4	TRBJ2-1	CASSVDRRFGFF
TRBV7-3	TRBJ2-7	CASSPSGSYEQYF
TRBV28	TRBJ1-2	CASRSGHSGSNYGYTF
TRBV14	TRBJ2-3	CASSQDGKRDTQYF
TRBV28	TRBJ1-1	CASSTNTGMNTEAFF
TRBV6-1	TRBJ2-7	CASSIYEQYF
TRBV27	TRBJ2-2	CASSQQGLGYTGELFF
TRBV29-1	TRBJ2-7	CSVRQLNSYEQYF
TRBV29-1	TRBJ2-3	CSVEGPATDTQYF
TRBV6-5	TRBJ1-2	CAMSANYGYTF
TRBV27	TRBJ1-4	CASSFQRQGAGEKLFF
TRBV27	TRBJ2-3	CASSLMDTQYF
TRBV4-1	TRBJ2-7	CASSQGGVPSYEQYF
TRBV10-3	TRBJ2-7	CATDYTGTSGRRVQYF
TRBV10-3	TRBJ2-7	CAISESGGLEQYF
TRBV19	TRBJ1-1	CAISPDGFLNTEAFF
TRBV5-1	TRBJ2-3	CASSSRLAGGGNTQYF
TRBV6-5	TRBJ2-7	CASQRLHEQYF
TRBV28	TRBJ2-7	CASSFFTEQYF
TRBV14	TRBJ1-2	CASSQMPGGYTF
TRBV19	TRBJ1-5	CASRDGIYSNQPQHF
TRBV6-6	TRBJ2-7	CASRLGQNSYEQYF
TRBV28	TRBJ1-2	CASRPQGNYGYTF
TRBV6-5	.	CASSRLGAYEQYF